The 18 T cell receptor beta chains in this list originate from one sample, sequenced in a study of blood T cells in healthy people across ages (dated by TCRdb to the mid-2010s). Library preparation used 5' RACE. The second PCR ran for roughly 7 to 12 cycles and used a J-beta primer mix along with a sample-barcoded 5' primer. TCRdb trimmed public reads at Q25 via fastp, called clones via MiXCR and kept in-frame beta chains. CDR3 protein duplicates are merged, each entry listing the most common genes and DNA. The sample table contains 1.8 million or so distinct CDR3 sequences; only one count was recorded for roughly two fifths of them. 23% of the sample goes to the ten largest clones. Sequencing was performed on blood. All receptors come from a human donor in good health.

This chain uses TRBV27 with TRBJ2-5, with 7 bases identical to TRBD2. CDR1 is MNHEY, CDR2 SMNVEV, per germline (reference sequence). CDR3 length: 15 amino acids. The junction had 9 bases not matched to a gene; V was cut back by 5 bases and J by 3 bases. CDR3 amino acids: CASSGRAREEETQYF. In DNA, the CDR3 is TGTGCCAGCAGTGGGAGGGCCAGGGAGGAAGAGACCCAGTACTTC.

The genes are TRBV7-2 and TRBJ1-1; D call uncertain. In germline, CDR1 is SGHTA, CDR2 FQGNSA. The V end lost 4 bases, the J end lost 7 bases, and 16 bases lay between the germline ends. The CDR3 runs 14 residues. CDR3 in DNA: TGTGCCAGCAGCTCCGTGCGGAGTCCTAGTGAAGCTTTCTTT. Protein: CASSSVRSPSEAFF.

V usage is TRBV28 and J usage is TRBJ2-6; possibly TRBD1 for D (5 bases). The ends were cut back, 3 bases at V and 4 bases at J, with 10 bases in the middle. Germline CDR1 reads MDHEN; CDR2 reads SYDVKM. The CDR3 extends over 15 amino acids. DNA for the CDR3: TGTGCCAGCAGTTTTCAGGGCGCCGGGGCCAACGTCCTGACTTTC. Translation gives CASSFQGAGANVLTF.

CDR3 amino acids: CSVSPGGEDQPQHF. In nucleotides, the CDR3 is TGCAGCGTTTCTCCGGGGGGTGAGGATCAGCCCCAGCATTTT. V gene TRBV29-1 combines with J gene TRBJ1-5, with D possibly TRBD1 on 5 matching bases. This CDR3 is built from 14 residues. Trimming cost V 5 bases and J 5 bases, with 16 bases left between them. CDR1 and CDR2 (germline): SQVTM, ANQGSEA.

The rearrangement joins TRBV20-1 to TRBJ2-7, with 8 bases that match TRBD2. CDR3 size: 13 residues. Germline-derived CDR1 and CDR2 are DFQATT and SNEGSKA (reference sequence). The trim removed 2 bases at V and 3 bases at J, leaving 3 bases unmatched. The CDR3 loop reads CSARPRGGYEQYF. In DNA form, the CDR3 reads TGCAGTGCTAGACCACGGGGGGGCTACGAGCAGTACTTC.

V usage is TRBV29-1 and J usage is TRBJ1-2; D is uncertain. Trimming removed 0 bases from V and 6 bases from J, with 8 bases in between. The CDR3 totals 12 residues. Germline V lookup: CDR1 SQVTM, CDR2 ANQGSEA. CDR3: CSVEDLLDGYTF. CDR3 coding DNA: TGCAGCGTTGAAGATCTCTTGGATGGCTACACCTTC.

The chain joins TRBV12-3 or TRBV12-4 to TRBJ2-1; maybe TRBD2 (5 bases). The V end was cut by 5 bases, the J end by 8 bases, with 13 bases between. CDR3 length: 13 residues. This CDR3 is CASSPGLAHEQFF. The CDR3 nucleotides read TGTGCCAGCAGTCCCGGTCTAGCCCATGAGCAGTTCTTC.

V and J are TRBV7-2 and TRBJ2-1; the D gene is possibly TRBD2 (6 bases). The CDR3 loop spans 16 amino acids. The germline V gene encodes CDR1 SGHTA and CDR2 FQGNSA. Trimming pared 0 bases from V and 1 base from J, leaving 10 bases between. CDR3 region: CASSLAGGDSYNEQFF. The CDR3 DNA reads TGTGCCAGCAGCTTAGCCGGGGGAGATTCCTACAATGAGCAGTTCTTC.

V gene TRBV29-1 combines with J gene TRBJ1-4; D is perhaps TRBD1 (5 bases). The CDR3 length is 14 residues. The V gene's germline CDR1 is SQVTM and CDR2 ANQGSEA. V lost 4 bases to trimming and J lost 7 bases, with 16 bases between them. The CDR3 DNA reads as TGCAGCGTTGCTCGGGGCACCCTTAGTGAAAAACTGTTTTTT. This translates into CSVARGTLSEKLFF. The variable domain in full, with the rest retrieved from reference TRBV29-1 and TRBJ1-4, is SAVISQKPSRDICQRGTSLTIQCQVDSQVTMMFWYRQQPGQSLTLIATANQGSEATYESGFVIDKFPISRPNLTFSTLTVSNMSPEDSSIYLCSVARGTLSEKLFFGSGTQLSVL.

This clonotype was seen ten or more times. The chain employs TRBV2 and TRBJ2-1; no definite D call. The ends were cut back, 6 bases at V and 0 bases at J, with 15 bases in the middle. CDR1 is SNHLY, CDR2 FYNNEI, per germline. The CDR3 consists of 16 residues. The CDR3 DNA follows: TGTGCCAGCAGAGTAAACTGGATGAGCTCCTACAATGAGCAGTTCTTC. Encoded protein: CASRVNWMSSYNEQFF.

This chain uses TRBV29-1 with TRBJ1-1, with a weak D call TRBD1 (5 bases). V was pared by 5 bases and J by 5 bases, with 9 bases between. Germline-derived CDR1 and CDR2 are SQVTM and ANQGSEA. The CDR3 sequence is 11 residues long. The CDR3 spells CSVQGWTEAFF. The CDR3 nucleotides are TGCAGCGTTCAGGGTTGGACTGAAGCTTTCTTT. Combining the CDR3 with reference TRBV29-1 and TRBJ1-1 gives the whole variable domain SAVISQKPSRDICQRGTSLTIQCQVDSQVTMMFWYRQQPGQSLTLIATANQGSEATYESGFVIDKFPISRPNLTFSTLTVSNMSPEDSSIYLCSVQGWTEAFFGQGTRLTVV.

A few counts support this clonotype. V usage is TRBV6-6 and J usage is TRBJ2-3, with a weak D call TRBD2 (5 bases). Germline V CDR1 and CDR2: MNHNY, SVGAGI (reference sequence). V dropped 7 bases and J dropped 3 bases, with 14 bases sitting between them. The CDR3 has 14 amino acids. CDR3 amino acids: CASTSERGTDTQYF. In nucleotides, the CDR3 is TGTGCCAGCACCTCCGAACGGGGAACAGATACGCAGTATTTT.

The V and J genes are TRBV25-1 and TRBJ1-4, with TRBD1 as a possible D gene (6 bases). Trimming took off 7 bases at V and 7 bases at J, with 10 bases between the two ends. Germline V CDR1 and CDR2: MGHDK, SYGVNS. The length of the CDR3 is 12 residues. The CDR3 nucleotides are TGTGCCAGCAAGGGGGTATCTGAAAAACTGTTTTTT. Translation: CASKGVSEKLFF.

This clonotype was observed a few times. CDR3 sequence: CASSQSKGFRETDTQYF. The CDR3 DNA reads as TGTGCCAGCAGCCAATCTAAAGGGTTCAGAGAGACAGATACGCAGTATTTT. This chain joins TRBV3-1 and TRBJ2-3; D is uncertain. The V and J ends lost 2 bases and 3 bases respectively, with 18 bases between them. This CDR3 is 17 amino acids long. Germline V gives CDR1 LGHDT, CDR2 YNNKEL (reference sequence).

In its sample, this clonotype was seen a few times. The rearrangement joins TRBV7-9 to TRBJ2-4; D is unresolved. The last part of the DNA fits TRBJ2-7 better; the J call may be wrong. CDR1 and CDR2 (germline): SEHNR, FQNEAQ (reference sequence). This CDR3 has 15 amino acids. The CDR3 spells CASNGALSPRLEQYF. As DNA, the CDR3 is TGTGCCAGCAACGGTGCCTTGTCGCCGCGACTCGAGCAGTACTTC.

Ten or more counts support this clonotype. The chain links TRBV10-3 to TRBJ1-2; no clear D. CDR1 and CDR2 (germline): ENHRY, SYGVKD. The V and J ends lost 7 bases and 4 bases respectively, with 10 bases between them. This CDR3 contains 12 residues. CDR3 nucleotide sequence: TGTGCCATCATGGCCAGTTCCTATGGCTACACCTTC. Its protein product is CAIMASSYGYTF.

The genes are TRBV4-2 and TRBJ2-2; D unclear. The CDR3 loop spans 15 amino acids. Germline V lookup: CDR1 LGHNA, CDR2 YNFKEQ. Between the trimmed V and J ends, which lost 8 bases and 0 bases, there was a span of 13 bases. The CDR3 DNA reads TGTGCCAGCTCGCGAACGGGTGCGAACACCGGGGAGCTGTTTTTT. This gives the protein CASSRTGANTGELFF.

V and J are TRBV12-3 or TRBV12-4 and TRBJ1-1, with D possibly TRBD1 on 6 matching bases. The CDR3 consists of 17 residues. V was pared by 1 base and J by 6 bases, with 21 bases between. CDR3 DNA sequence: TGTGCCAGCAGTTTAGATATTTGGAGGGGGGACGGGGCTGAAGCTTTCTTT. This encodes CASSLDIWRGDGAEAFF.